This entry lists 10 T cell receptor beta chains sequenced from one sample in a study of immune cell composition in non-small cell lung cancer. The normal lung sample lay at least 3 cm, and maximally far, from the tumour. The table came from immunoSEQ multiplex PCR; TCRdb's copy has only in-frame clones and leaves some out. The sample holds roughly 1,000 clones, around 70% seen once. Input material: non-adjacent lung tissue. These receptor sequences come from a human donor with non-small cell lung cancer.

The chain carries TRBV6-4 and TRBJ1-5, with D possibly being TRBD1 (5 bases). This CDR3 region has 16 residues. Germline V gene sequence: CDR1 MRHNA, CDR2 SNTAGT. V lost 8 bases and J 0 bases, leaving 17 bases between the germline ends. CDR3 region: CASPPRDGDSNQPQHF. DNA for the CDR3: TGTGCCAGCCCACCGCGGGACGGCGATAGCAATCAGCCCCAGCATTTT.

The CDR3 loop reads CASSPTGAGETQYF. DNA for the CDR3: TGTGCCAGCAGTCCCACAGGGGCGGGAGAGACCCAGTACTTC. The gene calls are TRBV27 and TRBJ2-5; 7 bases map to TRBD1. V gave up 5 bases and J gave up 4 bases; unmatched junction bases: 7. This CDR3 spans 14 amino acids. CDR1 and CDR2 from the germline V gene are MNHEY and SMNVEV (reference sequence).

The chain has TRBV4-1 and TRBJ2-3; D not resolved. The germline V gene has CDR1 MGHRA and CDR2 YSYEKL. V lost 0 bases and J 14 bases, leaving 3 bases between the germline ends. The CDR3 consists of 9 residues. CDR3 nucleotide sequence: TGCGCCAGCAGCCAAGACGTGTATTTT. Encoded protein: CASSQDVYF.

The rearrangement joins TRBV7-2 to TRBJ1-2; tentatively, D is TRBD1 (5 bases). V was cut by 8 bases and J by 4 bases, with 17 bases left in between. Germline assignment: CDR1 SGHTA and CDR2 FQGNSA. The CDR3 is 14 residues long. The CDR3 loop is CASGPGVGIYGYTF. In nucleotides, the CDR3 is TGTGCCAGCGGCCCGGGGGTAGGGATCTATGGCTACACCTTC.

The genes are TRBV29-1 and TRBJ2-1; 9 positions agree with TRBD2. The J segment lost 0 bases and the V segment lost 4 bases, leaving 4 bases of the junction unmatched. Germline V gene lookup returns CDR1 SQVTM and CDR2 ANQGSEA. The CDR3 consists of 15 residues. The CDR3 DNA sequence: TGCAGCGTTGGGCGGGGGGGAAACTCCTACAATGAGCAGTTCTTC. This gives the protein CSVGRGGNSYNEQFF.

The J gene is TRBJ1-1, the V gene TRBV28, with 7 bases matching TRBD1. The CDR3 sequence is 13 residues long. Germline values: CDR1 MDHEN, CDR2 SYDVKM. V was pared by 1 base and J by 10 bases, with 6 bases of the junction left unmatched. CDR3: CASSLSGGVGAFF. In DNA, the CDR3 is TGTGCCAGCAGTTTATCAGGGGGTGTTGGAGCTTTCTTT.

This chain joins TRBV6-1 and TRBJ2-5; D possibly corresponds to TRBD1 (5 bases). This CDR3 contains 12 residues. Germline lookup yields CDR1 MNHNS and CDR2 SASEGT. V was cut by 10 bases and J by 3 bases, with 12 bases left in between. The CDR3 DNA follows: TGTGCCACAGACAGACAAGAAGAGACCCAGTACTTC. It specifies CATDRQEETQYF.

The V and J genes are TRBV5-1 and TRBJ2-1, with 9 nucleotides matching TRBD2. The CDR3 is 16 residues long. V shed 0 bases, J shed 6 bases, and the junction held 7 bases outside the gene matches. Germline V gene data show CDR1 as SGHRS and CDR2 as YFSETQ. The CDR3 is CASSLEVAGVGNEQFF. In nucleotides, the CDR3 is TGCGCCAGCAGCTTGGAAGTAGCGGGAGTTGGCAATGAGCAGTTCTTC.

In nucleotides, the CDR3 is TGCAGCGCCGACAGGGGGACAGATACGCAGTATTTT. Its protein is CSADRGTDTQYF. This chain uses TRBV29-1 with TRBJ2-3, with 9 positions matching TRBD1. Germline loops: CDR1 SQVTM, CDR2 ANQGSEA. V trimming: 7 bases; J trimming: 3 bases; junction bases outside the gene matches: 2. The CDR3 covers 12 residues.

The CDR3 DNA sequence: TGTGCCAGCAGACCCAGGGGAGCCTCTTCTAACACTGAAGCTTTCTTT. Translated, it gives CASRPRGASSNTEAFF. The chain employs TRBV2 and TRBJ1-1, with a possible D match to TRBD1 (6 bases). The germline V gene encodes CDR1 SNHLY and CDR2 FYNNEI. This CDR3 is 16 amino acids long. V shed 6 bases and J shed 2 bases, with 19 bases lying between them.